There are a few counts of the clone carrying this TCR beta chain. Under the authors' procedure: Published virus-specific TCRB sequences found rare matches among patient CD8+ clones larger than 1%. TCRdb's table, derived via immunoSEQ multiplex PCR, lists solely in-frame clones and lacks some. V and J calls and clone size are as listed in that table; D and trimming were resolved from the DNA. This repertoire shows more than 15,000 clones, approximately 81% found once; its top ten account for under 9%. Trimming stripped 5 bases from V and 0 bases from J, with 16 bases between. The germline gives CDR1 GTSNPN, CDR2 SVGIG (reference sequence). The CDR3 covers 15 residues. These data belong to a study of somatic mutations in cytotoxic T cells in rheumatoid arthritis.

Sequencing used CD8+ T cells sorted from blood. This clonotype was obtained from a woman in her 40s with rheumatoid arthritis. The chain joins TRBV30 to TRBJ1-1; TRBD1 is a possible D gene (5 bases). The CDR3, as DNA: TGTGCCTGGCTTTTCAGGGAGGGGATGAACACTGAAGCTTTCTTT. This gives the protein CAWLFREGMNTEAFF.